Detailed here is one TCR beta chain. The antigen it binds to is not known. It has no much larger one-base neighbor in the sample; base qualities were not kept. CD4+ T cells from unexposed donors were collected before the COVID-19 pandemic (2011-2018). The EasySep CD4+ T cell isolation kit was used to isolate CD4+ T cells once the cultures had run for about 11 days. As cell number allowed, CD4+ T cells from unexposed donors were tested for reactivity to SARS-CoV-2 S and N and to four common cold coronavirus spike pools. Approximately 2.1 million PBMCs per well were cultured in IMDM with approximately 5% human AB serum and approximately 10 IU/ml IL-2. Half of the culture medium was replaced with fresh IL-2-containing medium on days 3 and 7. In general, every peptide culture condition was set up in three replicate wells. Leukapheresis product for the unexposed donors was purchased commercially. Ficoll-Paque PLUS gradient centrifugation was used to isolate PBMCs from leukapheresis product or whole blood. PBMCs were either cryopreserved at -140°C or used fresh in the expansion assay. The QIAamp Micro DNA Kit was used to extract genomic DNA from the CD4+ T cells.

The record originates from a study of CD4 T cells in relation to SARS-CoV-2 and coronaviruses (dated by TCRdb to about 2021). For context, the study as a whole: The ViraFEST assay cultured PBMCs with antigen for more than nine days, then sequenced TCR beta CDR3s to find antigen-specific clonal expansions. Patient-derived lymphoblastoid cell lines were used to map the HLA restriction of shared crossreactive spike epitopes. At the level of individual TCR clonotypes, the study measured memory CD4+ T cell crossreactivity between SARS-CoV-2 spike protein and common cold coronavirus spike proteins. For other donors in the study, expansion assays were sequenced with a different, Illumina-based TCR-beta assay. The negative reference condition was either a culture with an HIV-1 Nef peptide pool or a culture with no peptide. Samples from three pre-COVID donors and the naive versus memory experiments were sequenced with the Adaptive Biotechnologies TCR-sequencing kit; other data were Illumina-based. Overall results and qualifications from the work: Pre-pandemic and post-infection samples were not both contributed by any donor, so tracing of the source of pre-existing responses was limited. Small numbers of patients and of tested TCRs were a limitation of the study. About 60% of donors had memory CD4+ clonotypes that crossrecognized SARS-CoV-2 and at least one common cold coronavirus spike. Compared with monoreactive clones, crossreactive clones had significantly weaker SARS-CoV-2-driven expansion, a result consistent with antigenic imprinting. Crossreactivity analysis was centred on spike protein, so crossreactivity against other viral proteins was not assessed.

The library was obtained by the immunoSEQ multiplex PCR assay. Turning to the authors' computational methods: During preprocessing, nonproductive sequences were removed, along with CDR3s that did not begin with C, did not end with F or W, or were shorter than 7 amino acids. Antigen-specific clonotypes were called with the MANAFEST web app, based on expansion relative to reference and other culture wells. A clone counted as positive if significantly expanded in 2 of 3 replicate wells versus the reference culture at FDR below 0.05. To be called positive, a clone also had to show significant expansion compared with every other tandem well and an odds ratio greater than 5. After three terminal residues were trimmed from each end, CDR3 homology was quantified as pairwise Levenshtein distance using the stringdist R package. TCRdb took over this immuneACCESS table, retaining in-frame rearrangements with V and J assigned. Such tables are incomplete; in checked studies, under half of the missing clones stem from an unresolved V gene, and the remainder is unexplained. That table supplies the V and J calls and clone size; D and trimming were determined from the DNA. Present in this sample are tens of thousands of clones, more than 70% of which were seen just once. The ten top clones hold around 12% of the sample.

The germline V gene specifies SQVTM as CDR1 and ANQGSEA as CDR2. Trimming takes 7 bases off V and 7 bases off J; junction bases not matched to a gene: 10. The CDR3 measures 14 amino acids from cysteine to phenylalanine. Only the CDR3 part of the read is kept: 42 bases, read in frame from the first base. Sequenced: CD4+ T cells from PBMCs, cultured in vitro. This chain joins TRBV29-1 to TRBJ2-2, with 9 bases aligning to TRBD2. This receptor was identified in a human donor in good health. Here is the DNA: TGCAGCGGCCGAGTAGCGGGAGAACTCGGGGAGCTGTTTTTT. It codes for CSGRVAGELGELFF.